This TCR beta chain was observed in a study of cytomegalovirus exposure and HLA in healthy donors. The overall study: Unique TCRs numbering roughly 85 million, obtained from HLA-typed donors, made up an early data release. General study findings and limits: Among the CMV-associated chains, three were confirmed in vitro as specific for CMV antigens. Sequences of the TCR beta chain were said to predict the HLA-A and HLA-B alleles of most subjects accurately.

Primers: 60 Vbeta forward and 13 Jbeta reverse. The data were produced by immunoSEQ multiplex PCR, yet TCRdb's version contains in-frame clones alone and is incomplete. The listing records 56,000 or so clones. CDR3 length equals 18 residues. Germline CDR1 is GTSNPN and CDR2 is SVGIG (reference sequence). V shed 2 bases and J 1 base; nucleotides not matched to a gene: 13. A remark on this clone: As yet, its antigen is unknown.

This chain uses TRBV30 with TRBJ2-4; TRBD2 matches at 8 bases. The sequenced sample was PBMCs. The TCR was taken from a man aged 35 to 55 in good health and CMV-seropositive. CDR3 protein: CAWSSAGGGVRAKNIQYF. CDR3 DNA sequence: TGTGCCTGGAGTTCGGCGGGAGGTGGCGTTCGGGCCAAAAACATTCAGTACTTC.